This paragraph covers one TCR beta chain sequence. Its antigen is unknown. The data are from a study of T cell responses to AZD1222 COVID-19 vaccine. Study observations and caveats: Scientists sampled the repertoires only once the peak T cell response had passed. Spike-specific TCR breadth and depth rose after two AZD1222 doses. Targets within unmutated variant regions were reportedly found for nearly half of spike-specific TCRs.

Profiled with immunoSEQ multiplex PCR; TCRdb holds only in-frame clones, not every one. This repertoire shows 50,000 to 70,000 clones, 89% found once; its top ten account for roughly 6.1%. This receptor was identified in an adult who received the AZD1222 COVID-19 vaccine. The material was peripheral blood, obtained 28 days after the second AZD1222 dose.

CDR3 sequence (DNA): TGTGCCAGCGGGGCGACAGTCAGCAATCAGCCCCAGCATTTT. Its protein product is CASGATVSNQPQHF. This rearrangement joins TRBV28 to TRBJ1-5, with a weak D call TRBD1 (5 bases). Trimming took off 8 bases at V and 1 base at J, with 12 bases between the two ends. Per the germline V gene, CDR1 is MDHEN and CDR2 is SYDVKM. This CDR3 comprises 14 residues.